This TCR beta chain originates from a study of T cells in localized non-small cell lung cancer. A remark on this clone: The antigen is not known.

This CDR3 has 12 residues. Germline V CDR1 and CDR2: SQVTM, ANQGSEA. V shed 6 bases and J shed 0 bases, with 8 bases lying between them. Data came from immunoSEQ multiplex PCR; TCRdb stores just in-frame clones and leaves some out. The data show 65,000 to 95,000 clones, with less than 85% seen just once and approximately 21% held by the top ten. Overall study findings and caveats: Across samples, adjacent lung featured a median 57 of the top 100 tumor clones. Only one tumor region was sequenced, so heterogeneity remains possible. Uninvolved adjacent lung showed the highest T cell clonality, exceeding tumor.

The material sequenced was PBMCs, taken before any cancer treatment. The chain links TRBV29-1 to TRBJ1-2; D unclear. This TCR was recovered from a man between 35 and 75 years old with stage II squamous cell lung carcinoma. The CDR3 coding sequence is TGCAGCGTGGGCAGCCCTAACTATGGCTACACCTTC. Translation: CSVGSPNYGYTF.